This TCR beta chain originates from a study of T cells after yellow fever vaccination. Researchers made TCR cDNA using 5'RACE template switching, and this step added a universal primer site and UMIs. From the 5' RACE reads, TCRdb called clonotypes with MiXCR, one entry per CDR3 protein. The sample consists of more than 300,000 distinct CDR3 sequences, approximately 12% of them appearing once. Study results and limitations: Among all clonotypes, a small share was observed in both CD4 and CD8 compartments. Post-booster repertoires contained most primary-vaccination clones again (roughly 96% CD4, around 88% CD8).

This clonotype occurred a few times. The antigen is undetermined. The clonotype comes from a man aged 18 to 30 who received the YFV17D yellow fever vaccine. Specimen: CD4+ T cells sorted from PBMCs, collected 45 days after the yellow fever booster vaccination.

The CDR3 bases are TGTGCCAGCAGCTTAGGGGTCGGGGGGCAGGGTGAAGCTTTCTTT. Its protein product is CASSLGVGGQGEAFF. The chain is built from TRBV7-9 and TRBJ1-1; D possibly corresponds to TRBD1 (6 bases). The V end lost 1 base, the J end lost 7 bases, and 16 bases lay between the germline ends. Germline CDR1 reads SEHNR; CDR2 reads FQNEAQ (reference sequence). The CDR3 sequence is 15 residues long.